This T cell receptor (beta chain) originates from a study of blood T cell repertoires in COVID-19. Germline V gene sequence: CDR1 GTSNPN, CDR2 SVGIG (reference sequence). V was clipped by 1 base and J by 6 bases, with 7 bases between them. The CDR3 is 12 residues long. The protocol was immunoSEQ multiplex PCR, while the TCRdb copy is restricted to in-frame clones and leaves out a portion. Altogether fewer than 600,000 clones are present, nearly 90% being singletons, with the ten largest covering approximately 0.9%. What was sequenced was peripheral blood. J is TRBJ1-5 and V is TRBV30; D gene uncertain. The source of this sequence is a man between 18 and 35 years old with COVID-19, enrolled during active disease. The CDR3 sequence is CAWSERSQPQHF. The CDR3 DNA sequence: TGTGCCTGGAGTGAGAGGAGTCAGCCCCAGCATTTT.